The rows below give T cell receptor beta chains drawn from one sample of a study of T cell responses to AZD1222 COVID-19 vaccine. Assay: immunoSEQ multiplex PCR; the TCRdb copy retains only in-frame clones and omits some. This table has about 140,000 clones, 80% to 90% appearing once. The sample in question was peripheral blood, obtained on day 0 of AZD1222 vaccination. The source of these receptors is an adult in good health. The CDR3 runs from the conserved cysteine through the conserved F or W. The order of the fields is V gene, J gene, CDR3 protein.

V gene: TRBV6-5
J gene: TRBJ1-4
CDR3 protein: CASIRDRDDEKLFF

V gene: TRBV5-4
J gene: TRBJ1-3
CDR3 protein: CASSSGRYSGNTIYF

V gene: TRBV4-3
J gene: TRBJ2-1
CDR3 protein: CASSQDFRVGVQFF

V gene: TRBV28
J gene: TRBJ2-1
CDR3 protein: CASTLGTSGADEQFF

V gene: TRBV11-3
J gene: TRBJ1-1
CDR3 protein: CASSLVSWGPGTEAFF

V gene: TRBV15
J gene: TRBJ1-2
CDR3 protein: CASGDYNYGYTF

V gene: TRBV15
J gene: TRBJ2-1
CDR3 protein: CATSRETGGMWNEQFF

V gene: TRBV6-5
J gene: TRBJ1-5
CDR3 protein: CASIPDRVGQPQHF

V gene: TRBV11-2
J gene: TRBJ2-3
CDR3 protein: CASSLASDTQYF

V gene: TRBV15
J gene: TRBJ2-5
CDR3 protein: CATSREGTGQETQYF

V gene: TRBV6-5
J gene: TRBJ2-7
CDR3 protein: CASSYSIQGASEQYF

V gene: TRBV7-8
J gene: TRBJ1-1
CDR3 protein: CASSSLQMNTEAFF

V gene: TRBV27
J gene: TRBJ1-1
CDR3 protein: CASSFGTGLNTEAFF

V gene: TRBV2
J gene: TRBJ1-4
CDR3 protein: CASRGQGLVWEKLFF

V gene: TRBV27
J gene: TRBJ1-1
CDR3 protein: CASSPNGGTEAFF

V gene: TRBV19
J gene: TRBJ1-5
CDR3 protein: CASSTRRTGLGGNQPQHF

V gene: TRBV27
J gene: TRBJ1-1
CDR3 protein: CASSLSWDRSEAFF

V gene: TRBV12-3/TRBV12-4
J gene: TRBJ2-1
CDR3 protein: CASSRAGNEQFF

V gene: TRBV9
J gene: TRBJ2-1
CDR3 protein: CASSVVGRGINEQFF

V gene: TRBV3-1/TRBV3-2
J gene: TRBJ2-1
CDR3 protein: CASSQGPGSDNEQFF

V gene: TRBV6-2/TRBV6-3
J gene: TRBJ2-6
CDR3 protein: CASSYSQGLGGANVLTF

V gene: TRBV7-9
J gene: TRBJ1-1
CDR3 protein: CASSQIGGVANTEAFF

V gene: TRBV6-2/TRBV6-3
J gene: TRBJ1-1
CDR3 protein: CASSQQGRYEAFF

V gene: TRBV5-4
J gene: TRBJ1-3
CDR3 protein: CASSLDTNSGNTIYF

V gene: TRBV6-5
J gene: TRBJ2-2
CDR3 protein: CASQAGNTGELFF

V gene: TRBV19
J gene: TRBJ2-7
CDR3 protein: CASTSGGVGSYEQYF

V gene: TRBV19
J gene: TRBJ1-4
CDR3 protein: CASSIPGQGHGKNEKLFF

V gene: TRBV27
J gene: TRBJ1-1
CDR3 protein: CASQNYGGGSTEAFF

V gene: TRBV29-1
J gene: TRBJ1-1
CDR3 protein: CSDVVGTEAFF

V gene: TRBV27
J gene: TRBJ1-4
CDR3 protein: CASSSPRYKEKLFF

V gene: TRBV20-1
J gene: TRBJ1-2
CDR3 protein: CSAQPGYGYTF

V gene: TRBV28
J gene: TRBJ2-7
CDR3 protein: CASSPSGRSYEQYF

V gene: TRBV10-3
J gene: TRBJ2-3
CDR3 protein: CAIRHDEAGRTDTQYF

V gene: TRBV4-3
J gene: TRBJ1-2
CDR3 protein: CASSQGQGPANYGYTF

V gene: TRBV5-1
J gene: TRBJ1-4
CDR3 protein: CASSMRTGMNEKLFF

V gene: TRBV7-9
J gene: TRBJ1-1
CDR3 protein: CASSSRTVEAFF

V gene: TRBV9
J gene: TRBJ2-7
CDR3 protein: CASSRDGYEQYF

V gene: TRBV5-4
J gene: TRBJ2-5
CDR3 protein: CASSLKGGREETQYF

V gene: TRBV7-2
J gene: TRBJ2-5
CDR3 protein: CASSLHPGGGIWETQYF

V gene: TRBV6-5
J gene: TRBJ2-7
CDR3 protein: CASSTGSYEQYF

V gene: TRBV9
J gene: TRBJ1-2
CDR3 protein: CASSVVEGVGYGYTF